The rows below give T cell receptor beta chains drawn from one sample of a study of shared clonotypes between healthy human individuals. The assay was immunoSEQ multiplex PCR, and TCRdb's table has in-frame clones only and misses some. The sample includes some 100,000 clones, roughly 70% of them seen just once. Sample: memory CD8+ T cells sorted from blood. The receptors here all came from a woman aged 25 to 39 in good health. CDR3s include the opening cysteine and the closing phenylalanine or tryptophan. Fields, in order: D gene, V gene, J gene, clone size, CDR3 DNA, CDR3 protein. A D gene is named only where the DNA matches it firmly. Some rows mark clone size as missing; the rest say once, few, many or name a class of expanded clone.

TRBD2	TRBV2	TRBJ2-3	few	TGTGCCAGCACGCGGCTAGCGGGAGCAGTTGGAGATACGCAGTATTTT	CASTRLAGAVGDTQYF
.	TRBV4-2	TRBJ2-7	many	TGTGCCAGCAGCTTTTTCGGGGGGCTGGGATACGAGCAGTACTTC	CASSFFGGLGYEQYF
TRBD2	TRBV29-1	TRBJ2-4	few	TGCAGCGTTGATGCGGGGGACAAAAACATTCAGTACTTC	CSVDAGDKNIQYF
.	TRBV19	TRBJ2-7	.	TGTGCCAGTAGTATTCAGGGTCCGTACGAGCAGTACTTC	CASSIQGPYEQYF
TRBD1	TRBV28	TRBJ2-4	few	TGTGCCAGCAGGACCCAGGACAGGGTAAAAAACATTCAGTACTTC	CASRTQDRVKNIQYF
.	TRBV29-1	TRBJ1-1	.	TGCAGCGTTGTAACGGGGAACACTGAAGCTTTCTTT	CSVVTGNTEAFF
TRBD1	TRBV7-9	TRBJ2-1	.	TGTGCCAGCAGCGTCAGTCAGGGGGTAGTGAATGAGCAGTTCTTC	CASSVSQGVVNEQFF
TRBD2	TRBV27	TRBJ2-2	once	TGTGCCAGCAGTTTAGTACTAGCGGGAGGGCCCGGGGAGCTGTTTTTT	CASSLVLAGGPGELFF
.	TRBV7-8	TRBJ1-1	.	TGTGCCAGCGCCTCGACAGAGAACACTGAAGCTTTCTTT	CASASTENTEAFF
TRBD2	TRBV13	TRBJ2-7	.	TGTGCCAGCAGCTTAGAACGGGGGACTAGACCCTGGGAGGAGCAGTACTTC	CASSLERGTRPWEEQYF
TRBD1	TRBV25-1	TRBJ2-7	.	TGTGCCAGCAGTGACGGACAGGTGGTTCTCGAGCAGTACTTC	CASSDGQVVLEQYF
TRBD2	TRBV2	TRBJ2-7	few	TGTGCCAGCAGTGAAGTCTTCGCGGGAGCCTACGAGCAGTACTTC	CASSEVFAGAYEQYF
.	TRBV6-1	TRBJ2-2	.	TGTGCCAGCAGTGGAGCTGTCGGAGGGGGCACCGGGGAGCTGTTTTTT	CASSGAVGGGTGELFF
TRBD1	TRBV5-6	TRBJ1-2	.	TGTGCCAGCAGCTCCGGGACAGGACCTCGCGACTATGGCTACACCTTC	CASSSGTGPRDYGYTF
.	TRBV4-1	TRBJ2-7	.	TGCGCCAGCAGCCAGAAGACTAGTGGGTCCTACGAGCAGTACTTC	CASSQKTSGSYEQYF
TRBD1	TRBV19	TRBJ2-1	.	TGTGCCAGTAGTACTGGTAGGGGACAGGTTTACAATGAGCAGTTCTTC	CASSTGRGQVYNEQFF